Each of the 3 T cell receptor beta chains below was sequenced from the same sample in a study of shared clonotypes between healthy human individuals. Generated by immunoSEQ multiplex PCR, the TCRdb table keeps only in-frame clones and is missing some. The data contain 850,000 to 1,200,000 clones, 75% of them singletons. Sequenced input: memory CD4+ T cells sorted from blood. Sample subset: CD45RA-negative fraction. The source is a man aged 18 to 29 in good health.

V is TRBV7-7 and J is TRBJ2-5; D perhaps matches TRBD1 (5 bases). Germline V gene lookup returns CDR1 SSHAT and CDR2 FNYEAQ (reference sequence). The CDR3 length is 14 residues. The CDR3 coding sequence is TGTGCTAGTAGCATAGGGCAGGGACAAGAGACCCAGTACTTC. It is translated as CASSIGQGQETQYF.

The genes are TRBV23-1 and TRBJ2-7, with 10 bases lining up with TRBD1. TRBV23-1 qualifies as an ORF whose function is uncertain. V dropped 4 bases and J dropped 6; count of bases not matched to a gene: 3. The CDR3 sequence is 13 residues long. CDR3 DNA: TGCGCCAGCAGTCTGGGACAGGGGTTCGAGCAGTACTTC. Translating gives CASSLGQGFEQYF.

This chain connects TRBV7-8 to TRBJ1-6; maybe TRBD1 (6 bases). Trimming stripped 6 bases from V and 6 bases from J, with 21 bases between. Germline V gene lookup returns CDR1 SGHVS and CDR2 FQNEAQ. The CDR3 extends over 17 amino acids. CDR3 DNA sequence: TGTGCCAGCAGTCTTTTAGCAGGGACAAACGGTAATTCACCCCTCCACTTT. Translation gives CASSLLAGTNGNSPLHF.